The 12 T cell receptor beta chains below come from one sample, sequenced in a study of blood T cell repertoires in COVID-19. Method: immunoSEQ multiplex PCR; TCRdb's copy keeps in-frame clones and lacks some. The sample yields 150,000 to 200,000 clones, approximately 80% seen once. The sample taken for sequencing was peripheral blood. These receptors were obtained from a human donor in a cohort sampled during active COVID-19.

This clone was picked up a small number of times. The chain joins TRBV10-1 to TRBJ1-1; a possible D gene is TRBD1 (6 bases). V was shortened by 4 bases and J by 1 base, with 10 bases between the two germline ends. The CDR3 covers 14 residues. Germline V CDR1 and CDR2: WNHNN, SYGVQD (reference sequence). CDR3 in amino acids: CASSGGTQNTEAFF. In DNA form, the CDR3 reads TGCGCCAGCAGTGGTGGGACACAGAACACTGAAGCTTTCTTT.

This chain links TRBV6-4 with TRBJ1-3, with 7 bases matching TRBD1. V was pared by 6 bases and J by 3 bases, with 2 bases of the junction left unmatched. Germline V gene lookup returns CDR1 MRHNA and CDR2 SNTAGT. This CDR3 region has 13 residues. The CDR3, as DNA: TGTGCCAGCAGAGGGGGCGGTGGAAACACCATATATTTT. Protein sequence: CASRGGGGNTIYF.

This sequence joins TRBV27 and TRBJ2-7; 8 bases map to TRBD1. The junction had 0 bases not matched to a gene; V was cut back by 2 bases and J by 6 bases. Germline CDR1 and CDR2: MNHEY and SMNVEV (reference sequence). This CDR3 comprises 12 residues. This chain's CDR3 is CASSLTGGEQYF. The CDR3, as DNA: TGTGCCAGCAGTTTAACAGGGGGCGAGCAGTACTTC.

This clone was seen at least ten times. The chain recombines TRBV23-1 with TRBJ1-2; no clear D gene. TRBV23-1 is designated an ORF whose function remains uncertain. Trimming took 1 base from V and 6 from J, leaving 6 bases between them. CDR3 length: 12 amino acids. CDR3 residues: CASSQLADGYTF. CDR3 nucleotide sequence: TGCGCCAGCAGTCAATTGGCGGATGGCTACACCTTC.

This chain joins TRBV5-8 and TRBJ2-3; TRBD2 matches at 14 bases. The J segment lost 0 bases and the V segment lost 3 bases, leaving 3 bases of the junction unmatched. CDR1 is SGHTS and CDR2 is YDEGEE in the germline V gene. The CDR3 has 17 residues. The CDR3 DNA sequence: TGTGCCAGCAGCTGGGGACTAGCGGGAGAGAGCACAGATACGCAGTATTTT. This encodes CASSWGLAGESTDTQYF.

This chain uses TRBV7-9 with TRBJ1-5; 7 nucleotides match TRBD1. V was pared by 6 bases and J by 6 bases, with 2 bases of the junction left unmatched. Looked up from germline, CDR1 is SEHNR and CDR2 is FQNEAQ (reference sequence). This CDR3 is 12 amino acids long. The CDR3 nucleotides read TGTGCCAGCAGTCAGGGGGTTCAGCCCCAGCATTTT. This sequence encodes CASSQGVQPQHF.

The J gene is TRBJ1-5, the V gene TRBV18, with D unresolved. The germline V gene encodes CDR1 KGHSH and CDR2 LQKENI. This CDR3 spans 16 amino acids. V was cut by 4 bases and J by 2 bases, with 15 bases left in between. The CDR3 DNA reads as TGTGCCAGCTCACGAGGATCCCGGGTTGGCAATCAGCCCCAGCATTTT. It codes for CASSRGSRVGNQPQHF.

This sequence joins TRBV6-1 and TRBJ2-7; weak D call: TRBD2 (5 bases). The CDR3 has 16 residues. Germline V CDR1 and CDR2: MNHNS, SASEGT. V gave up 3 bases and J gave up 4 bases, with 19 bases separating them. The chain's CDR3 is CASSDAGDAFGYEQYF. CDR3 coding DNA: TGTGCCAGCAGTGATGCGGGTGACGCGTTCGGATACGAGCAGTACTTC.

This clone has only a few counts. The chain couples TRBV24-1 to TRBJ2-7; a weak D match, TRBD1 (6 bases). CDR1 is KGHDR and CDR2 is SFDVKD in the germline V gene. The CDR3 is made up of 14 amino acids. V was clipped by 3 bases and J by 3 bases, with 11 bases between them. DNA of the CDR3: TGTGCCACCAGTGATGGGGGCTCGAACTACGAGCAGTACTTC. This translates into CATSDGGSNYEQYF.

This clone has just a few counts. J is TRBJ2-1 and V is TRBV7-2; TRBD2 agrees at 13 bases. The CDR3 has 15 residues. J lost 6 bases, V lost 4 bases, and 3 bases had no gene match. Germline CDR1 and CDR2: SGHTA and FQGNSA. The CDR3 DNA follows: TGTGCCAGCAGCTCCTGGACTAGCGGGAGCAATGAGCAGTTCTTC. It encodes CASSSWTSGSNEQFF.

This clone appeared once. The gene calls are TRBV20-1 and TRBJ1-2, with a weak D call TRBD1 (6 bases). Germline V gene lookup returns CDR1 DFQATT and CDR2 SNEGSKA (reference sequence). The length of the CDR3 is 12 residues. Between the trimmed V and J ends, which lost 3 bases and 4 bases, there was a span of 9 bases. The CDR3 nucleotides read TGCAGTGCTAGTGGGGGCTTCTATGGCTACACCTTC. Translated, it gives CSASGGFYGYTF.

The count of this clone is one. This chain uses TRBV28 with TRBJ1-5, with D possibly being TRBD1 (6 bases). This CDR3 has 13 residues. Germline loops: CDR1 MDHEN, CDR2 SYDVKM. The V end was cut by 8 bases, the J end by 3 bases, with 11 bases between. Here the CDR3 DNA reads TGTGCCAGCCGTGGACAGTACAATCAGCCCCAGCATTTT. It is translated as CASRGQYNQPQHF. The variable domain in full, with the rest retrieved from reference TRBV28 and TRBJ1-5, is DVKVTQSSRYLVKRTGEKVFLECVQDMDHENMFWYRQDPGLGLRLIYFSYDVKMKEKGDIPEGYSVSREKKERFSLILESASTNQTSMYLCASRGQYNQPQHFGDGTRLSIL.